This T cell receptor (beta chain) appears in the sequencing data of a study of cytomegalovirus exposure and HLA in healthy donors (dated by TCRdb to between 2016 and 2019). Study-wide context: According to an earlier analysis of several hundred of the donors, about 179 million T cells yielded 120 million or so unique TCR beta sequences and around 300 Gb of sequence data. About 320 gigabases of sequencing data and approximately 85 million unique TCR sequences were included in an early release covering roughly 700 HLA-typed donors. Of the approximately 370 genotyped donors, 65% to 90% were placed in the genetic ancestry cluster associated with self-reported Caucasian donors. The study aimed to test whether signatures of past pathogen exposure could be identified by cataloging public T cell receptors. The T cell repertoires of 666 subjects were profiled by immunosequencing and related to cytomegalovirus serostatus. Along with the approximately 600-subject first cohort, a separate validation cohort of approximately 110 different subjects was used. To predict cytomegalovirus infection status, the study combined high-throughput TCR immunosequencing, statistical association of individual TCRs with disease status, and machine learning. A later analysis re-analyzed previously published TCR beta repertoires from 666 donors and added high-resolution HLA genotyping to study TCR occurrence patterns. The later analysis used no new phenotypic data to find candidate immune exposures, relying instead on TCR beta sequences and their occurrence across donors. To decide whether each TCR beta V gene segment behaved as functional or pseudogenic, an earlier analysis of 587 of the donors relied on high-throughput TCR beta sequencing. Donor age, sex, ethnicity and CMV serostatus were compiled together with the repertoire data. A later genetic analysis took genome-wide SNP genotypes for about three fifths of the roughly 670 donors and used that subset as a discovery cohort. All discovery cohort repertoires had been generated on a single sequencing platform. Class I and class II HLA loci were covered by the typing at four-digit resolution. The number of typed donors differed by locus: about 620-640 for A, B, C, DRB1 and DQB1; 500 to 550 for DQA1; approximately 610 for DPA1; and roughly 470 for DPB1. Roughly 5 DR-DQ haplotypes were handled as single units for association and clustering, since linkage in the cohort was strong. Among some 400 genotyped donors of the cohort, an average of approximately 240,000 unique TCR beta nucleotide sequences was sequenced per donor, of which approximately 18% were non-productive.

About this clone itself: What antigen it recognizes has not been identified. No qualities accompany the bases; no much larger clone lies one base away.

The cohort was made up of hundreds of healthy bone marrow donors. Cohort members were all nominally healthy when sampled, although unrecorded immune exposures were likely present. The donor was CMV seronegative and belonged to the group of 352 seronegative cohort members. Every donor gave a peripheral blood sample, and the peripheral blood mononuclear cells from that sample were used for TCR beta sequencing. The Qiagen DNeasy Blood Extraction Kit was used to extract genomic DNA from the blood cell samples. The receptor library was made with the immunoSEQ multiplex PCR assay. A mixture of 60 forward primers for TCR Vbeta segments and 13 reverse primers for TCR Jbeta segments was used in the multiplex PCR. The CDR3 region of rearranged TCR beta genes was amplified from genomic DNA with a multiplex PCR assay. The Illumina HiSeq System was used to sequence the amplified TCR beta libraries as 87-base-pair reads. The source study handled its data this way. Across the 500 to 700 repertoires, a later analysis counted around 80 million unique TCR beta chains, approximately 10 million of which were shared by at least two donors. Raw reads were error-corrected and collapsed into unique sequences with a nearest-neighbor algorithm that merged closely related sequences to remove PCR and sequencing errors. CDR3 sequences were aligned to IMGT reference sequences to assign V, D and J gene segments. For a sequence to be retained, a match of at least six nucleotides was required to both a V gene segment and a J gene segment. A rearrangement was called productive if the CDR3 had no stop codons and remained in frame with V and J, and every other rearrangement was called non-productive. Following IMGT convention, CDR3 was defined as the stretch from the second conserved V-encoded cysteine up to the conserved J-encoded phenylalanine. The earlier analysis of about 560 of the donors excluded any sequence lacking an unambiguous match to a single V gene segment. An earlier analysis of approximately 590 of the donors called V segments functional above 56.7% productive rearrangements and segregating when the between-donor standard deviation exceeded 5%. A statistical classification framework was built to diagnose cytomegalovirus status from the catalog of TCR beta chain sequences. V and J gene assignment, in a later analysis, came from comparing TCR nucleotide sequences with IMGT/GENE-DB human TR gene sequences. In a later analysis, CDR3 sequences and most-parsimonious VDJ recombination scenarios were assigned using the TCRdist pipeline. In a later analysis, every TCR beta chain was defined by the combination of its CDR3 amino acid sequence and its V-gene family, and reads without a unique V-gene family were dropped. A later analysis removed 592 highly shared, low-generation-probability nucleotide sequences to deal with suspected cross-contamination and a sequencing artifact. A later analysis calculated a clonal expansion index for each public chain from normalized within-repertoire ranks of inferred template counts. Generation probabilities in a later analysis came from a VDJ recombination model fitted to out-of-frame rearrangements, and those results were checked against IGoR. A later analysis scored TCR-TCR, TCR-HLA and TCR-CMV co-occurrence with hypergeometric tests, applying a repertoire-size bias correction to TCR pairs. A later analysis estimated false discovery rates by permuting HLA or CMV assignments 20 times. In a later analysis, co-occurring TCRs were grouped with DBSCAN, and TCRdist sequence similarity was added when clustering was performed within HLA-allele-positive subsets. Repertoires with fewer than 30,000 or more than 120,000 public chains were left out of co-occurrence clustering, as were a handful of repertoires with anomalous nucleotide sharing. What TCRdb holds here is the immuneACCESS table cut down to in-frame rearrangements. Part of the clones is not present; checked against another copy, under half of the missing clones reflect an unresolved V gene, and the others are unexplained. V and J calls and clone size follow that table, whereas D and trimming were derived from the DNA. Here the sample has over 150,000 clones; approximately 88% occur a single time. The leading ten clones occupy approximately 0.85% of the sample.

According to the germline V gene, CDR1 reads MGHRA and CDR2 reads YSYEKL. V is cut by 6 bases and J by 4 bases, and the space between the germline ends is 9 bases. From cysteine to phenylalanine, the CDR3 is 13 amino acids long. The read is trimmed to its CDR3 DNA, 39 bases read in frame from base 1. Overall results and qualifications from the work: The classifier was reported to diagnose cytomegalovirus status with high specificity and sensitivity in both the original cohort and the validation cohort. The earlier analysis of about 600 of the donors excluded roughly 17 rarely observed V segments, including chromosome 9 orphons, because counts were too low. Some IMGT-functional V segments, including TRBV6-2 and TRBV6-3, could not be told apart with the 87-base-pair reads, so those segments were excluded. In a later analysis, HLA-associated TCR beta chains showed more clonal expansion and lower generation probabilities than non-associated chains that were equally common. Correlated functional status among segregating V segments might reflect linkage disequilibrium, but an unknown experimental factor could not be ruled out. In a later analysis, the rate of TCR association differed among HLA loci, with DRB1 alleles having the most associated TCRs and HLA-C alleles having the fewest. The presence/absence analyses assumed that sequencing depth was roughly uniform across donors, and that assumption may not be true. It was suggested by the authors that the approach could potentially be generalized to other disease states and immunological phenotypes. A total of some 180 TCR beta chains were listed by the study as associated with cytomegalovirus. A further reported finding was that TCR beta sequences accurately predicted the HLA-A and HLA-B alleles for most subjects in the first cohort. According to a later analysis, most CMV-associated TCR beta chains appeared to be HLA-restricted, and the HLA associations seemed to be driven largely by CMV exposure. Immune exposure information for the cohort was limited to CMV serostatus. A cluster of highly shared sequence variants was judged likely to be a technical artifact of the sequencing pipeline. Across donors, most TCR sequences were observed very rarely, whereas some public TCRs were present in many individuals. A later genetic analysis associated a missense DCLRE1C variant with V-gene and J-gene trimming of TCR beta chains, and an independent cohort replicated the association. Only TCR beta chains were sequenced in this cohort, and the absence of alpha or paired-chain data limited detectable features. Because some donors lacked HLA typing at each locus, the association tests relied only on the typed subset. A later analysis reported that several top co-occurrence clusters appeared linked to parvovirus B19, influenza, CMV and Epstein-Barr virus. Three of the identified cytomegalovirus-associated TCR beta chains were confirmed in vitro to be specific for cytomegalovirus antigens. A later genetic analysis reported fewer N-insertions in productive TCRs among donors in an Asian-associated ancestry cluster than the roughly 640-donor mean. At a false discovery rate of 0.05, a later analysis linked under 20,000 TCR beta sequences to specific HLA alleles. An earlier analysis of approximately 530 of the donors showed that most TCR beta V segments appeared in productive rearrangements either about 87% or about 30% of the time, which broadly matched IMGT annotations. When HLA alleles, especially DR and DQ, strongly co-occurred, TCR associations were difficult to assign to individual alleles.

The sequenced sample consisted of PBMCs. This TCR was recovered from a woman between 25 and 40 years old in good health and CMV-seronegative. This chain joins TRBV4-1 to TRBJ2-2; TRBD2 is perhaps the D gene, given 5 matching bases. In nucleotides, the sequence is TGCGCCAGCAGTCCGGGGTTCACCGGGGAGCTGTTTTTT. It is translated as CASSPGFTGELFF.